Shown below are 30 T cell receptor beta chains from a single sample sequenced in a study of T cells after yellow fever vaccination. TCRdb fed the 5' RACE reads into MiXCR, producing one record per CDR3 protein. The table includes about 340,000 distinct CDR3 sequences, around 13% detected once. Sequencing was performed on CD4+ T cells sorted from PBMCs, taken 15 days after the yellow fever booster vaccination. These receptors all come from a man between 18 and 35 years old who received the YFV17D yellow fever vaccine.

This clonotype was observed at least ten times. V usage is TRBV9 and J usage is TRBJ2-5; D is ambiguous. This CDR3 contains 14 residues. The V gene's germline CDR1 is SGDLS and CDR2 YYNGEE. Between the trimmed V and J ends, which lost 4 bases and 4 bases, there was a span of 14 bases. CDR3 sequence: CASSPRASLETQYF. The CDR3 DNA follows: TGTGCCAGCAGCCCCCGTGCTAGTCTAGAGACCCAGTACTTC.

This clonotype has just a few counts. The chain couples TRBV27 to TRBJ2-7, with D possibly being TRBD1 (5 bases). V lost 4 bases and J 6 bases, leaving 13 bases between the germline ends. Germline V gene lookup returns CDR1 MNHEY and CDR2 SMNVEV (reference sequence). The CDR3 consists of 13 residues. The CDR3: CASSSTDEVEQYV. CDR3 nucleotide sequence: TGTGCCAGCAGTTCGACAGACGAGGTCGAGCAGTACGTC.

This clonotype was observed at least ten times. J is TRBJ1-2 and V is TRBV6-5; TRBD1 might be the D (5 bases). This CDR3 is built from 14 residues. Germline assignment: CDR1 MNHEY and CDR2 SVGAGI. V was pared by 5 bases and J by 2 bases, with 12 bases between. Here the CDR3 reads CASSRSTANYGYTF. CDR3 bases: TGTGCCAGCAGTCGTTCGACAGCCAACTATGGCTACACCTTC.

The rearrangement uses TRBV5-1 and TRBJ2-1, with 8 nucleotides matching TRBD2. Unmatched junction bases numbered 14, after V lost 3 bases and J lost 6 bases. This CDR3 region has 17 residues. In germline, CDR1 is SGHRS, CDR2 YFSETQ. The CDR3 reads CASSSTLGAGGINEQFF. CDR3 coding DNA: TGCGCCAGCAGCTCAACCCTGGGGGCGGGGGGCATCAATGAGCAGTTCTTC.

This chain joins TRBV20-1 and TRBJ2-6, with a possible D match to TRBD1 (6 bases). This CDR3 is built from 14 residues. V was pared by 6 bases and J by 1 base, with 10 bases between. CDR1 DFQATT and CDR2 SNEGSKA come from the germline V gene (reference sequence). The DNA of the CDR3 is TGCAGTGCCATACAGGGTTCTGGGGCCAACGTCCTGACTTTC. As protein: CSAIQGSGANVLTF.

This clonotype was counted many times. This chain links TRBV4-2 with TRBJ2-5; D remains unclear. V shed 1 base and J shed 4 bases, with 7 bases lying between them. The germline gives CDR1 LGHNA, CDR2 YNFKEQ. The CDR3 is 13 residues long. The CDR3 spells CASSQGRRETQYF. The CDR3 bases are TGTGCCAGCAGCCAAGGCCGCAGAGAGACCCAGTACTTC.

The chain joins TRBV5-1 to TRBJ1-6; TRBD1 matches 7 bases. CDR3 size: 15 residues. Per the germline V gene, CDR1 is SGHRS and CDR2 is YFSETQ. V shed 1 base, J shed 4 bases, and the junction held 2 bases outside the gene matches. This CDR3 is CASSLLGQYNSPLHF. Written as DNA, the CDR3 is TGCGCCAGCAGCTTGTTGGGACAGTATAATTCACCCCTCCACTTT. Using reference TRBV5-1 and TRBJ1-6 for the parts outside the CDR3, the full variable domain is KAGVTQTPRYLIKTRGQQVTLSCSPISGHRSVSWYQQTPGQGLQFLFEYFSETQRNKGNFPGRFSGRQFSNSRSEMNVSTLELGDSALYLCASSLLGQYNSPLHFGNGTRLTVT.

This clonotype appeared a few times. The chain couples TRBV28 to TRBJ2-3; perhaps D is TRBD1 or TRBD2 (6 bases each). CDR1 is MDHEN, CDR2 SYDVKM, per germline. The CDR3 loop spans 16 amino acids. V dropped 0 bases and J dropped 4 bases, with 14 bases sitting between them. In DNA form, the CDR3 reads TGTGCCAGCAGTTTATGGAGGGGGTCGGGGGCAGATACGCAGTATTTT. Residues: CASSLWRGSGADTQYF.

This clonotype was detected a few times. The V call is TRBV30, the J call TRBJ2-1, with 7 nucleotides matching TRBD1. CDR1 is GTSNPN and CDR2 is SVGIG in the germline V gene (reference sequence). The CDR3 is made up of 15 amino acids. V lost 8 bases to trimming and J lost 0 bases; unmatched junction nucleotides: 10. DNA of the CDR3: TGTGCCGGGATAGCAGGGGGTAGCTCCTACAATGAGCAGTTCTTC. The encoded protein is CAGIAGGSSYNEQFF.

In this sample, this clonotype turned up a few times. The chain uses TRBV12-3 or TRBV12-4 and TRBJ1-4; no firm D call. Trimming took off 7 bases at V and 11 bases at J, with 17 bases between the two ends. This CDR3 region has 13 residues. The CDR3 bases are TGTGCCAGCATTGGGATGGCAGATCGCAAACTGTTTTTT. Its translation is CASIGMADRKLFF.

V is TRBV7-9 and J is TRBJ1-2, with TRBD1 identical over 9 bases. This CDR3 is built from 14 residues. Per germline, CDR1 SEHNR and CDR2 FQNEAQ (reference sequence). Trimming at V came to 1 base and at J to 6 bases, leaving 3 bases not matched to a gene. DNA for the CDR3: TGTGCCAGCAGCTTAGAAAGGGACAGGGATGGCTACACCTTC. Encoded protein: CASSLERDRDGYTF.

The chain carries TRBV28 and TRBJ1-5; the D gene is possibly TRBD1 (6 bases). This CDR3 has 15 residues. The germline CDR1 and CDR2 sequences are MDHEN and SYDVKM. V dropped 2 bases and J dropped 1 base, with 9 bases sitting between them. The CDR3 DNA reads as TGTGCCAGCAGTTTAATAGGGGGGAGCAATCAGCCCCAGCATTTT. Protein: CASSLIGGSNQPQHF.

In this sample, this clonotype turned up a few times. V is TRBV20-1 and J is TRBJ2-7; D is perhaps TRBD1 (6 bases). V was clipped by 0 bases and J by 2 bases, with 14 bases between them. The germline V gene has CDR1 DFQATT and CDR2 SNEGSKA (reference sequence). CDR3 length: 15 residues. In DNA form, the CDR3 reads TGCAGTGCTAGAGATGCCCAGGGGAGCGCCTACGAGCAGTACGTC. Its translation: CSARDAQGSAYEQYV.

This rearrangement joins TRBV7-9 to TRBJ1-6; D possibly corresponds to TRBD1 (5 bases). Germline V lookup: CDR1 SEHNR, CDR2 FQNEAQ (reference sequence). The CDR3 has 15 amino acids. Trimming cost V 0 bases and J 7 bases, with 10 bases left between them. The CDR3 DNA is TGTGCCAGCAGCTTAGCTTGGGACCAAAATTCACCCCTCCACTTT. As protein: CASSLAWDQNSPLHF.

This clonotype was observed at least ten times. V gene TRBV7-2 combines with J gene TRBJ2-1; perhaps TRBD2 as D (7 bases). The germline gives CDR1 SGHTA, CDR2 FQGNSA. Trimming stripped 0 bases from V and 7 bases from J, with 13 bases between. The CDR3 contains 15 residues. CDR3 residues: CASSLAWTRGNEQFF. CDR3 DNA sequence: TGTGCCAGCAGCTTAGCTTGGACTAGGGGGAATGAGCAGTTCTTC.

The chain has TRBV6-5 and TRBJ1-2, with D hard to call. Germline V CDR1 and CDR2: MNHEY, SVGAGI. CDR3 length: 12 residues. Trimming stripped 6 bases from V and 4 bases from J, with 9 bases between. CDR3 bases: TGTGCCAGCAGCCGGGCGGGCTATGGCTACACCTTC. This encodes CASSRAGYGYTF.

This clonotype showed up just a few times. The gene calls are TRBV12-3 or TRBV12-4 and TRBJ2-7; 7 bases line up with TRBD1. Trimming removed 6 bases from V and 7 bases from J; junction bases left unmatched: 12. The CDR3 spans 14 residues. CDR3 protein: CASSTGTVLGEQYF. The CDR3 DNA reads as TGTGCCAGCAGCACCGGGACAGTCTTAGGGGAGCAGTACTTC.

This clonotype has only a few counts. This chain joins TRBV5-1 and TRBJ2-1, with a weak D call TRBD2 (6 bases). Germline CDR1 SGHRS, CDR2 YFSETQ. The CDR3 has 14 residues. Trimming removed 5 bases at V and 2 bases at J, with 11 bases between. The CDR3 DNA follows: TGCGCCAGCAGACTAGCTATCGCCTACAATGAGCAGTTCTTC. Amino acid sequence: CASRLAIAYNEQFF.

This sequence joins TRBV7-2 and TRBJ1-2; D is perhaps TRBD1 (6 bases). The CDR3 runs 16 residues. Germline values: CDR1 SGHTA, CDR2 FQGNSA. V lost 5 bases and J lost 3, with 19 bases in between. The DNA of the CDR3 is TGTGCCAGCAGCCCCCACGGGGGCAGGGCGGACTATGGCTACACCTTC. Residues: CASSPHGGRADYGYTF.

The CDR3 sequence: CASSQDRFGGDTQYF. DNA of the CDR3: TGTGCCAGCAGCCAAGACAGGTTCGGTGGAGATACGCAGTATTTT. The rearrangement joins TRBV7-2 to TRBJ2-3, with a weak D call TRBD1 (6 bases). Trimming cost V 5 bases and J 5 bases, with 17 bases left between them. The V gene's germline CDR1 is SGHTA and CDR2 FQGNSA. The CDR3 has 15 amino acids.

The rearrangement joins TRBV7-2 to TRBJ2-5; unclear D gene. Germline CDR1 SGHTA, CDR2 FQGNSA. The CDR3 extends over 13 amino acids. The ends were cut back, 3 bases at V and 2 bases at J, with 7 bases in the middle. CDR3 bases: TGTGCCAGCAGCTTCAAGTCGCAAGAGACCCAGTACTTC. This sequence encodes CASSFKSQETQYF.

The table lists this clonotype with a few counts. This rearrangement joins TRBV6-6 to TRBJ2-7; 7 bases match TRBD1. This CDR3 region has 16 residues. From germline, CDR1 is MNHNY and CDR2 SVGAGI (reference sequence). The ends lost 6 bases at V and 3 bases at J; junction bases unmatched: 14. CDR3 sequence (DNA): TGTGCCAGCAGCACTCGGGCCGGGACAGCCGACTACGAGCAGTACTTC. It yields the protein CASSTRAGTADYEQYF.

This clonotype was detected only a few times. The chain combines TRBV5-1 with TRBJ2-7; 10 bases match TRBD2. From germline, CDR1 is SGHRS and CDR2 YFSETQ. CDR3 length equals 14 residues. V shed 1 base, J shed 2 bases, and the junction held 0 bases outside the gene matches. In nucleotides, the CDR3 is TGCGCCAGCAGCTTGACTAGCGGGGCCTACGAGCAGTACTTC. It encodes CASSLTSGAYEQYF.

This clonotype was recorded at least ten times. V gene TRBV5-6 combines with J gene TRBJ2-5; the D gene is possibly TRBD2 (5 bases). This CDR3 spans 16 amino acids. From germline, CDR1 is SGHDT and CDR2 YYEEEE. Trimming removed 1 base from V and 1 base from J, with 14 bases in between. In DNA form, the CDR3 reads TGTGCCAGCAGCTTGAGGCTAGCCGGAGGCCAAGAGACCCAGTACTTC. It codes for CASSLRLAGGQETQYF.

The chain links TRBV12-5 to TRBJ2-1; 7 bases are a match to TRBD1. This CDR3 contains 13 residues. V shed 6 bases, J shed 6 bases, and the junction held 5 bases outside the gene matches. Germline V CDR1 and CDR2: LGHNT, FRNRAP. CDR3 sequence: CASGDRDRNEQFF. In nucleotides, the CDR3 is TGTGCTAGTGGCGACAGGGACCGCAATGAGCAGTTCTTC.

CDR3 bases: TGTGCCAGCTCTCCAGTAGGGATCGAGCAGTACTTC. Encoded protein: CASSPVGIEQYF. The chain links TRBV18 to TRBJ2-7; D is unclear. CDR1 and CDR2 from the germline V gene are KGHSH and LQKENI. The CDR3 has 12 residues. With 6 bases removed from V and 6 bases from J, the gap between germline ends came to 12 bases.

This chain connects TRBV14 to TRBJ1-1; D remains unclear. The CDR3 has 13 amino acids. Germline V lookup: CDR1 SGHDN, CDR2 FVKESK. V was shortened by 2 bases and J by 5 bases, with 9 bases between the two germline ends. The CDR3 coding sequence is TGTGCCAGCAGCCAAAGAGGCCGGACTGAAGCTTTCTTT. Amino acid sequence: CASSQRGRTEAFF.

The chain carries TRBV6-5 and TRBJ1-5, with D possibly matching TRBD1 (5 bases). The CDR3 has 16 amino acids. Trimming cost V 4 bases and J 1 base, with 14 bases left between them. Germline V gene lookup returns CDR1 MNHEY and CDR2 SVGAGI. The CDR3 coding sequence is TGTGCCAGCAGTTCCCCAGTAGGGGAAAGCAATCAGCCCCAGCATTTT. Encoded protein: CASSSPVGESNQPQHF.

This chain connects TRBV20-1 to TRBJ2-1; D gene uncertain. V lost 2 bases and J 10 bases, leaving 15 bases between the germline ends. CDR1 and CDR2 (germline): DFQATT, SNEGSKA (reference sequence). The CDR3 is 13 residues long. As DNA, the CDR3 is TGCAGTGCTAGATCCCCGGTCTTACAAGAGCAGTTCTTC. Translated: CSARSPVLQEQFF.

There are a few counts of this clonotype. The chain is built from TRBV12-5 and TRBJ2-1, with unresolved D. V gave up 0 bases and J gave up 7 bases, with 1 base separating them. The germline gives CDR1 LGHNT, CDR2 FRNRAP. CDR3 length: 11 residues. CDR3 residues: CASGLVNEQFF. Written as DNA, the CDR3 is TGTGCTAGTGGTTTGGTTAATGAGCAGTTCTTC. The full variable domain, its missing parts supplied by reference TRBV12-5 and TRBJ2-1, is DARVTQTPRHKVTEMGQEVTMRCQPILGHNTVFWYRQTMMQGLELLAYFRNRAPLDDSGMPKDRFSAEMPDATLATLKIQPSEPRDSAVYFCASGLVNEQFFGPGTRLTVL.